Reported below is one T cell receptor (beta chain). Its antigen is not known. The CDR3 has 14 residues. V shed 9 bases and J shed 5 bases, with 17 bases lying between them. In germline, CDR1 is LNHDA, CDR2 SQIVND (reference sequence). Method: immunoSEQ multiplex PCR; TCRdb's copy keeps in-frame clones and lacks some. The sample lists 200,000 to 300,000 clones, approximately 93% seen once, with roughly 0.5% in the top ten. The sample belongs to a study of T cell responses to AZD1222 COVID-19 vaccine. Study summary: Pooling of second doses given at about 4 or about 12 weeks was done. Study findings and constraints: White British donors predominated, females outnumbered males, and clonal diversity was possibly underestimated. Spike-spanning, vaccine-associated CD4 TCRs were dominant at 160-218 and 743-854. Just a handful of AZD1222 recipients were seropositive at baseline.

The chain recombines TRBV19 with TRBJ1-5, with no clear D. This receptor was obtained from an adult in good health. The sample in question was peripheral blood, obtained on day 0 of AZD1222 vaccination. CDR3 residues: CASHPGQIHQPQHF. CDR3 coding DNA: TGTGCCAGCCACCCCGGGCAGATCCATCAGCCCCAGCATTTT. Together with reference TRBV19 and TRBJ1-5, the CDR3 gives the full variable domain: DGGITQSPKYLFRKEGQNVTLSCEQNLNHDAMYWYRQDPGQGLRLIYYSQIVNDFQKGDIAEGYSVSREKKESFPLTVTSAQKNPTAFYLCASHPGQIHQPQHFGDGTRLSIL.